The rows below give T cell receptor beta chains drawn from one sample of a study of cytomegalovirus exposure and HLA in healthy donors. Method: immunoSEQ multiplex PCR; TCRdb's copy keeps in-frame clones and lacks some. The record lists 150,000 to 200,000 clones, of which the ten most abundant hold under 2.5%. Sequencing was carried out using PBMCs. These receptors were taken from a man aged 25 to 40 in good health and CMV-seronegative. Each CDR3 is given with its conserved first and last residue. Each record gives: D gene, V gene, J gene, CDR3 DNA, CDR3 protein. D genes are given only for firm matches.

>-|TRBV10-3|TRBJ1-2
TGTGCCATCAGTGAATCGACACAGAACTATGGCTACACCTTC
CAISESTQNYGYTF
>-|TRBV5-1|TRBJ1-1
TGCGCCAGCAGCTTCAACGGGGGCACTGAAGCTTTCTTT
CASSFNGGTEAFF
>-|TRBV2|TRBJ2-3
TGTGCCAGCAGGGCTAACAGGGTTAGCACAGATACGCAGTATTTT
CASRANRVSTDTQYF
>-|TRBV7-2|TRBJ2-7
TGTGCCAGCACCCAACTCCGAGGCGACGAGCAGTACTTC
CASTQLRGDEQYF
>TRBD2|TRBV6-5|TRBJ2-1
TGTGCCAGCAGTTGGGGACTAGCGGGAGTCTATGAGCAGTTCTTC
CASSWGLAGVYEQFF
>-|TRBV5-6|TRBJ1-1
TGTGCCAGCAGCTTGAGGGGGGGCACTGAAGCTTTCTTT
CASSLRGGTEAFF
>TRBD2|TRBV5-8|TRBJ2-7
TGTGCCAGCAGCTCGGGGACTAGCGGGAGACACGAGCAGTACTTC
CASSSGTSGRHEQYF
>-|TRBV20-1|TRBJ2-7
TGCAGTGCTACATTCGGGTACGAGCAGTACTTC
CSATFGYEQYF
>TRBD1|TRBV7-9|TRBJ1-1
TGTGCCAGCAGCTTAGTTCAGGGGGCGACTGAAGCTTTCTTT
CASSLVQGATEAFF
>TRBD1|TRBV4-1|TRBJ1-1
TGCGCCAGCAGCCAAGAAACAGGGGGGAGGACTGAAGCTTTCTTT
CASSQETGGRTEAFF